This TCR beta chain emerged from a study of regulatory T cells in long-lasting Graves disease. The time point was: newly diagnosed GD, antithyroid drugs for less than 3 months. Isolated PBMC RNA provided the starting material for the TCR library. The CDR3 contains 14 residues. Germline V CDR1 and CDR2: SNHLY, FYNNEI. Trimming shortened V by 6 bases and J by 4 bases, and 10 bases separated the two germline ends. CDR3-region Arm-PCR and iRepertoire HTBI primers produced the TCR beta libraries. Via MiXCR, TCRdb re-called the multiplex PCR reads, giving one row per CDR3 protein. The table shows about 450,000 distinct CDR3 sequences, with roughly 15% occurring only once. There are many counts of this clonotype. The same sample was also used in a study of T cells in Graves' hyperthyroidism and ophthalmopathy. That source reports: The model made its ophthalmopathy prediction, and onset followed a median around six months later.

The V and J genes are TRBV2 and TRBJ1-6; TRBD1 might be the D (5 bases). This TCR derives from a woman in her twenties or thirties with Graves disease. Sequenced here: peripheral blood mononuclear cells (PBMCs), sampled at new diagnosis, from a patient treated with antithyroid drugs. The CDR3 loop reads CASSSGTYNSPLHF. In DNA, the CDR3 is TGTGCCAGCAGCAGTGGGACGTATAATTCACCCCTCCACTTT.